This TCR beta chain was obtained from a study of identical twins. Whole-study results and caveats: Compared with unrelated sharing, twin-shared out-of-frame alpha sequences had more low-probability sequences. Invariant populations such as MAIT and iNKT cells could partly muddle zero-insertion analyses.

TCRdb re-derived calls from the 5' RACE reads in MiXCR, one entry per CDR3 protein. The top ten hold 3% to 4.5% of the sample, which has about 260,000 distinct CDR3 sequences, around 7% seen once. In the case of this clonotype: Its cognate antigen is unknown.

The germline gives CDR1 WSHSY, CDR2 SAAADI. The V end was cut by 8 bases, the J end by 6 bases, with 16 bases between. The CDR3 runs to 13 residues. The same data also went into a second study, on yellow fever vaccine responses in identical twins. From that report: Vaccine T cell responses of twins reportedly seemed partly convergent and partly personalized.

The rearrangement links TRBV10-2 to TRBJ1-1; D perhaps matches TRBD1 (6 bases). The sample comprised memory (CD45RO+) T cells sorted from blood. This clonotype was obtained from a woman younger than 35 in good health. In DNA form, the CDR3 reads TGCGCCAGCGGCCGGGACACAAACGCTGAAGCTTTCTTT. It codes for CASGRDTNAEAFF.